This TCR beta chain was sequenced for a study of cytomegalovirus exposure and HLA in healthy donors. Germline-derived CDR1 and CDR2 are MNHEY and SVGAGI. There are 14 residues in the CDR3. Trimming cost V 6 bases and J 3 bases, with 15 bases left between them. While the first cohort had around 700 subjects, the donors belonged to the separate validation cohort of about 120 subjects. Produced via immunoSEQ multiplex PCR; TCRdb's table is partial and in-frame only. The sample shows about 98,000 clones, around 90% of them seen only once. A note on this clone: Its antigen is undetermined.

General study results and limits: Researchers counted roughly 150 TCR beta chains as cytomegalovirus-associated.

V is TRBV6-5 and J is TRBJ2-7, with no clear D. This receptor was obtained from a woman in her 30s in good health and CMV-seronegative. The sample comprised PBMCs. The CDR3 coding sequence is TGTGCCAGCAGCAACAGAATTGATTTCTACGAGCAGTACTTC. Its protein product is CASSNRIDFYEQYF.